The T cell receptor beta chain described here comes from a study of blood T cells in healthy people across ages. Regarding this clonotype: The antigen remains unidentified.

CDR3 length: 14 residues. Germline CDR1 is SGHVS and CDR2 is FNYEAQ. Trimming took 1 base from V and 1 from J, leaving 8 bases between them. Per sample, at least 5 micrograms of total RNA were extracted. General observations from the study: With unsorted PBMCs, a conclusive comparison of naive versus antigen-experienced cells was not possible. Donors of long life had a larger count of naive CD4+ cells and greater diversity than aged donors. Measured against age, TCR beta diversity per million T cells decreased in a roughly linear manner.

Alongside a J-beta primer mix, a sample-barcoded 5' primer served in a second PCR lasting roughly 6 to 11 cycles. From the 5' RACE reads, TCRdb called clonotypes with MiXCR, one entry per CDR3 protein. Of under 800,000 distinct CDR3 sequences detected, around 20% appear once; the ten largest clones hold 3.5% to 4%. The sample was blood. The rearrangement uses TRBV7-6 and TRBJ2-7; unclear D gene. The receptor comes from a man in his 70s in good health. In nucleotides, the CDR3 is TGTGCCAGCAGCTTAGATCCGGATTCCTACGAGCAGTACTTC. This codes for CASSLDPDSYEQYF.